This is a list of T cell receptor beta chains from one sample in a study of CD4 T cells in relation to SARS-CoV-2 and coronaviruses. Using immunoSEQ multiplex PCR, the repertoire was profiled, and TCRdb retains in-frame clones only, with some absent. This table holds some 30,000 clones, 70% to 80% found once. No antigens are known for them. The sequenced sample consisted of CD4+ T cells from PBMCs, cultured in vitro. The source is a human donor in good health. Each CDR3 is given with its conserved first and last residue. The order of the fields is clone size, J gene, V gene, D gene, CDR3 DNA, CDR3 protein. A D gene is named only where the DNA matches it firmly. The size of a clone is reported for some rows only, either as once, few or many, or as a class for expanded clones.

clone_size: few; j_call: TRBJ2-6; v_call: TRBV5-1; d_call: NA; cdr3_nt: TGCGCCAGCAGCTCGACCGGGACAACTGGGGCCAACGTCCTGACTTTC; cdr3_aa: CASSSTGTTGANVLTF
clone_size: few; j_call: TRBJ1-1; v_call: TRBV9; d_call: TRBD1; cdr3_nt: TGTGCCAGCAGCGTAGCACAGGGGAGCACTGAAGCTTTCTTT; cdr3_aa: CASSVAQGSTEAFF
clone_size: NA; j_call: TRBJ1-2; v_call: TRBV5-6; d_call: NA; cdr3_nt: TGTGCCAGCAGCTTGGCCGGCGGGGGCCCCAACTATGGCTACACCTTC; cdr3_aa: CASSLAGGGPNYGYTF
clone_size: NA; j_call: TRBJ1-5; v_call: TRBV12-5; d_call: NA; cdr3_nt: TGTGCTAGTGGGCCCAGCAATCAGCCCCAGCATTTT; cdr3_aa: CASGPSNQPQHF
clone_size: few; j_call: TRBJ2-5; v_call: TRBV4-3; d_call: TRBD1; cdr3_nt: TGCGCCAGCAGCCGGGACAGGGGGATGAAGACCCAGTACTTC; cdr3_aa: CASSRDRGMKTQYF
clone_size: NA; j_call: TRBJ2-1; v_call: TRBV11-3; d_call: TRBD1; cdr3_nt: TGTGCCAGCAGCCGGACGACGGGACAGGGGTCGGAGCAGTTCTTC; cdr3_aa: CASSRTTGQGSEQFF
clone_size: NA; j_call: TRBJ2-5; v_call: TRBV7-9; d_call: TRBD1; cdr3_nt: TGTGCCAGCGCAAACAGGGGGATTCAAGAGACCCAGTACTTC; cdr3_aa: CASANRGIQETQYF
clone_size: NA; j_call: TRBJ1-2; v_call: TRBV3-1/TRBV3-2; d_call: TRBD1; cdr3_nt: TGTGCCAGCAGCCTAGGGACAGGGGGTGTTAACTATGGCTACACCTTC; cdr3_aa: CASSLGTGGVNYGYTF
clone_size: NA; j_call: TRBJ1-2; v_call: TRBV29-1; d_call: NA; cdr3_nt: TGCAGCGTTGAGACGGGGGATAAGCGCTACACCTTC; cdr3_aa: CSVETGDKRYTF
clone_size: NA; j_call: TRBJ1-4; v_call: TRBV5-1; d_call: NA; cdr3_nt: TGCGCCAGCAGCTGGGACTGGGGGACTAATGAAAAACTGTTTTTT; cdr3_aa: CASSWDWGTNEKLFF
clone_size: once; j_call: TRBJ1-6; v_call: TRBV7-9; d_call: TRBD1; cdr3_nt: TGTGCCAGCAGCACCCGACAGGGGGCTAATTCACCCCTCCACTTT; cdr3_aa: CASSTRQGANSPLHF
clone_size: NA; j_call: TRBJ2-3; v_call: TRBV19; d_call: TRBD1; cdr3_nt: TGTGCCAGTAGTCCCGGGACAGTAAGCACAGATACGCAGTATTTT; cdr3_aa: CASSPGTVSTDTQYF
clone_size: few; j_call: TRBJ1-5; v_call: TRBV6-5; d_call: NA; cdr3_nt: TGTGCCAGCAGACAGGGAAGTCAGCCCCAGCATTTT; cdr3_aa: CASRQGSQPQHF
clone_size: NA; j_call: TRBJ2-7; v_call: TRBV3-1/TRBV3-2; d_call: TRBD1; cdr3_nt: TGTGCCAGCAGCCAAGAAGAAATGGACAGGAGGTACTTC; cdr3_aa: CASSQEEMDRRYF
clone_size: NA; j_call: TRBJ2-2; v_call: TRBV19; d_call: TRBD2; cdr3_nt: TGTGCCAGTAGGACTAGCGGGGACACCGGGGAGCTGTTTTTT; cdr3_aa: CASRTSGDTGELFF
clone_size: NA; j_call: TRBJ2-1; v_call: TRBV11-3; d_call: TRBD2; cdr3_nt: TGTGCCAGCAGCGTCGGGACTAGTGACAATGAGCAGTTCTTC; cdr3_aa: CASSVGTSDNEQFF